The clone carrying this T cell receptor (beta chain) appeared a single time. This sample is drawn from a study of shared clonotypes between healthy human individuals. Clones were sequenced by immunoSEQ multiplex PCR, and TCRdb holds only the in-frame ones, with some missing. The repertoire holds 2 million to 2.5 million clones, around 95% seen once, with more than 0.1% in the top ten. Trimming stripped 0 bases from V and 3 bases from J, with 9 bases between. This CDR3 is 15 amino acids long. Germline lookup yields CDR1 ENHRY and CDR2 SYGVKD. Researchers partitioned CD4+ cells into CD45RA+ naive and CD45RA-negative memory subsets.

The V gene is TRBV10-3, the J gene TRBJ1-5; D not certain. The sequencing sample was made of naive CD4+ T cells sorted from blood. The subset: CD45RA+ positively selected. The receptor was derived from a man aged 18-30 years in good health. CDR3 nucleotides: TGTGCCATCAGTGAGTCGTTGAACCTCAATCAGCCCCAGCATTTT. Protein product: CAISESLNLNQPQHF.